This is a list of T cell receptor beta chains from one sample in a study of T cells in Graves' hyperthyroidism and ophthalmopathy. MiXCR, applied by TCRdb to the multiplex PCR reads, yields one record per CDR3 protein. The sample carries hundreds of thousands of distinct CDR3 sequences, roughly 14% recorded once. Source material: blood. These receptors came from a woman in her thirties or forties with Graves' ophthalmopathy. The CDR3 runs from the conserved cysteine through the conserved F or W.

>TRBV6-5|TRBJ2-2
CASSNYRNTGELFF
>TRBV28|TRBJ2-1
CASIMGGTSSYNEQFF
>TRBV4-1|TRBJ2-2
CASSQETTGELFF
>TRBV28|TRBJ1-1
CASSLEQGRAEAFF
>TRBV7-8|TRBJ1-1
CASSPQRTKNTEAFF
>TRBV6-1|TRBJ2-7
CASSAGGLIRRYEQHF
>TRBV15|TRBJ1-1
CATSSFTNTEAFF
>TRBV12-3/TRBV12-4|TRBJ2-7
CASSPGTRAYEQYF
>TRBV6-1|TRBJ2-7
CASRTEAVFEQYF
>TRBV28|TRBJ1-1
CASSLRGLTTEAFF
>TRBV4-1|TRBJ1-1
CASSHPNRGNTEAFF
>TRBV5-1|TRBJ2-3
CASSLGGLADTDTQYF
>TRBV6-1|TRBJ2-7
CASSGTGDYEQYF
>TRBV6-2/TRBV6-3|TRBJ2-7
CASSTTRTGYEQYF
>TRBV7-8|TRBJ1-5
CASSSGGNLQPQHF
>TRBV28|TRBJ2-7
CASSPRERNPPDF
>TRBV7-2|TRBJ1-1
CASSSGEGTEAFF